This T cell receptor beta chain was captured by sequencing in a study of CD8 T cells in Susac syndrome. Findings of the study overall: An acknowledgment was made by the study that its TCR sequencing and HLA analysis involved relatively few individuals.

As for this clonotype: Its specificity is not known.

The patients who served as multiple sclerosis controls were treatment-naive and had stable or active relapsing-remitting disease that fulfilled the revised McDonald criteria. RNA totalling about 0.5 to 1 ug underwent reverse transcription with random hexamers. Coverage of TCR beta CDR3 amplification by immunoSEQ multiplex PCR extended to 54 Vbeta and 13 Jbeta. TCRdb re-called the immunoSEQ multiplex PCR reads through MiXCR, storing one row per CDR3 protein. This sample has more than 100,000 distinct CDR3 sequences, with 80% to 85% found just once. The CDR3 has 13 amino acids. The trim removed 4 bases at V and 6 bases at J, leaving 4 bases unmatched. From germline, CDR1 is PRHDT and CDR2 FYEKMQ (reference sequence).

This sequence joins TRBV13 and TRBJ2-7; 9 nucleotides match TRBD1. The sequencing input was CD8+ T cells from PBMCs. The clonotype originates from a human donor with multiple sclerosis. The chain's CDR3 is CASSSDRGPEQYF. For the CDR3, the DNA is TGTGCCAGCAGCTCGGACAGGGGTCCCGAGCAGTACTTC.